The TCR beta chain under discussion was sequenced for a study of blood T cells in healthy people across ages. Findings and limits, study-wide: The recorded TCR beta diversity per million T cells decreased in a roughly linear manner with age.

Many counts were recorded for this clonotype. Antigen specificity is unknown. Primed by a sample-barcoded 5' primer and a J-beta primer mix, a second PCR proceeded for about 6 to 12 cycles. TCRdb independently ran MiXCR on the 5' RACE reads; one entry per CDR3 protein. The repertoire holds approximately 800,000 distinct CDR3 sequences, approximately 53% seen once, with around a quarter in the top ten. The clonotype originates from a man aged 35-49 years in good health. The sequencing sample was made of blood.

CDR3: CSARGIGGGTGSTDTQYF. CDR3 sequence (DNA): TGCAGTGCTAGAGGAATTGGCGGGGGGACGGGTAGCACAGATACGCAGTATTTT. The chain has TRBV20-1 and TRBJ2-3; 8 nucleotides align to TRBD2. CDR3 size: 18 residues. The ends lost 1 base at V and 0 bases at J; junction bases unmatched: 12. CDR1 is DFQATT and CDR2 is SNEGSKA in the germline V gene (reference sequence).